This T cell receptor beta chain was obtained from a study of neurological immune-mediated disorders. In this sample, this clonotype turned up many times. The V end was cut by 4 bases, the J end by 0 bases, with 5 bases between. Germline V CDR1 and CDR2: SQVTM, ANQGSEA. The CDR3 spans 12 residues. Each CDR3 protein is one row after TCRdb ran MiXCR on the 5' RACE reads. The sample has roughly 70,000 distinct CDR3 sequences, approximately 4.6% seen once. This clonotype was sampled from a woman between 70 and 85 years old with multiple sclerosis. The rearrangement links TRBV29-1 to TRBJ2-3; D is ambiguous. The specimen sequenced was PBMCs. Written as DNA, the CDR3 is TGCAGCGTTGCTGGTAGCACAGATACGCAGTATTTT. This encodes CSVAGSTDTQYF.